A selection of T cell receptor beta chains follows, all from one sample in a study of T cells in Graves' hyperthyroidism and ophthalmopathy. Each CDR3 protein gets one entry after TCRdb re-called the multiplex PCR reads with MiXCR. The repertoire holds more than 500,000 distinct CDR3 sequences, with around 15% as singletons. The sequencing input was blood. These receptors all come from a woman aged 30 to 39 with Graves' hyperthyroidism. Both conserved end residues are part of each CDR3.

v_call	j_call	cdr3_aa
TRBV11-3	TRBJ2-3	CASSPPYEGLGDTQYF
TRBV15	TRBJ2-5	CATSKLGGETQYF
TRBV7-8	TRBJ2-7	CASSWGTGRYEQYF
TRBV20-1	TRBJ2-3	CSAAQTDTDTQYF
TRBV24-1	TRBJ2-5	CATSDAGGQETQYF
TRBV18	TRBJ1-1	CASSPYQEDRGETEAFF
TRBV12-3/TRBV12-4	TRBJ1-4	CASTGQGREKLFF
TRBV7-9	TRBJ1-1	CASSSGHAVFEAFF
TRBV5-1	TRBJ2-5	CASSSGLAGGNQETQYF
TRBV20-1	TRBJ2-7	CSARAPLWTRSSYEQYF
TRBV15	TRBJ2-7	CATSRSPGWAGRHEQYF
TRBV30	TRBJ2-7	CAWSNTIRYEQYF
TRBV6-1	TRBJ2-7	CASNILGASYEQYF
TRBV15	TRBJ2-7	CATSSWTGDEQYF
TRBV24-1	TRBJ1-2	CATSPQGGGYTF
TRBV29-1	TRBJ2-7	CSVISGTSGEQYF
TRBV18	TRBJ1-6	CVSSPGRGPSPLHF
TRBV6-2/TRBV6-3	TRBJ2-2	CASRKWAQPNTGELFF
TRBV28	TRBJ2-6	CASSQQSTSGANVLTF
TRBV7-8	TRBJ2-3	CATATAIPGDTQYF
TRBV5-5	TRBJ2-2	CASSLYGGTNTGELFF
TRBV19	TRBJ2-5	CASSPTTRPWETQYF
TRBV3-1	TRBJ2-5	CASSQDRPSGTQYF
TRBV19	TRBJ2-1	CASSIAGVRYEQFF
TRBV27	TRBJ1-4	CASSLSGTGRNEKLFF
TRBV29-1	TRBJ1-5	CSGMQGPNQPQHF
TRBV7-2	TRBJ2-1	CASSPRGLAGPGEQFF
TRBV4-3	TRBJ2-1	CASSQGWDREYNEQFF
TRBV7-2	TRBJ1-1	CASSFGTGEKDTEAFF
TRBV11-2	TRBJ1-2	CASSLGRQSDGYTF
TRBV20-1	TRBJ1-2	CSASPPGFYGYTF
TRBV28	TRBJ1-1	CASSFGTGGYTEAFF
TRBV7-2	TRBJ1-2	CASSLMWTGAYYGYTF
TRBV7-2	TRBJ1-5	CASSPGSYQPQHF
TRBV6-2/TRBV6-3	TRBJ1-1	CATIRGGGNTEAFF
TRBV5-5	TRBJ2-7	CASSFHQDFYEQYF
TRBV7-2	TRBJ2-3	CASSLAVSTDTQYF
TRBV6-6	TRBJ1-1	CASSYSRWRRDTEAFF
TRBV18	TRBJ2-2	CASSSGRLDTGELFF
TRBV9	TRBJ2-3	CASSVDRTSGTSDTQYF